Below are 30 T cell receptor beta chains sequenced from a single sample in a study of T-cell reconstitution after alpha-beta-depleted transplantation in children. A TCRbeta library incorporating unique molecular identifiers was prepared. TCRdb ran MiXCR on the PCR reads and lists one entry per CDR3 protein. The profile covers approximately 800,000 distinct CDR3 sequences, with approximately 15% appearing a single time and about 5% taken by the ten largest. Source: PBMCs, mostly from graft donor cells, taken 360 days after TCRalphabeta/CD19-depleted stem cell transplant. The receptors shown here come from a male patient younger than 18 who had a stem cell transplant for acute lymphoblastic leukemia, so the T cells may come from the graft donor.

This clonotype was seen more than once but under ten times. The chain employs TRBV4-1 and TRBJ2-1; 11 positions match TRBD2. Germline CDR1 and CDR2: MGHRA and YSYEKL. V gave up 0 bases and J gave up 4 bases; unmatched junction bases: 5. This CDR3 spans 17 amino acids. The CDR3 here is CASSQDFRLAGYNEQFF. CDR3 DNA: TGCGCCAGCAGCCAAGATTTCAGACTAGCGGGGTACAATGAGCAGTTCTTC.

There are a few counts of this clonotype. The chain is built from TRBV6-1 and TRBJ2-7; D ambiguous. CDR3 length: 13 amino acids. Trimming cost V 5 bases and J 5 bases, with 13 bases left between them. Germline V gene lookup returns CDR1 MNHNS and CDR2 SASEGT. The CDR3 loop is CASSPWKGDEQYF. In DNA form, the CDR3 reads TGTGCCAGCAGTCCGTGGAAAGGAGACGAGCAGTACTTC.

This chain links TRBV20-1 with TRBJ2-7, with 10 bases that match TRBD1. CDR1 is DFQATT and CDR2 is SNEGSKA in the germline V gene (reference sequence). V dropped 7 bases and J dropped 9; count of bases not matched to a gene: 12. CDR3 length: 13 residues. The CDR3, as DNA: TGCAGTGGGAGGGATGACAGGGGGCATAGGCAGTACTTC. This encodes CSGRDDRGHRQYF.

The chain links TRBV10-3 to TRBJ1-1; D is ambiguous. From germline, CDR1 is ENHRY and CDR2 SYGVKD. With 6 bases removed from V and 1 base from J, the gap between germline ends came to 9 bases. The CDR3 length is 13 residues. The CDR3 spells CAISWETNTEAFF. The CDR3 DNA follows: TGTGCCATCAGCTGGGAGACGAACACTGAAGCTTTCTTT.

This clonotype was seen a handful of times. The rearrangement uses TRBV9 and TRBJ2-1; 13 nucleotides line up with TRBD2. The CDR3 spans 13 residues. With 7 bases clipped from V and 7 bases from J, the junction kept 2 bases outside the gene matches. Germline CDR1 is SGDLS and CDR2 is YYNGEE. In nucleotides, the CDR3 is TGTGCCAGCGGGACTAGCGGGGATAATGAGCAGTTCTTC. It translates to CASGTSGDNEQFF.

Ten or more counts support this clonotype. The chain carries TRBV4-2 and TRBJ1-2, with D maybe TRBD1 (5 bases). Germline CDR1 is LGHNA and CDR2 is YNFKEQ. Trimming left V 2 bases short and J 5 bases short, with 12 bases between. The CDR3 is 14 residues long. The CDR3 loop is CASSQPTERYGYTF. In DNA, the CDR3 is TGTGCCAGCAGCCAACCGACAGAGAGATATGGCTACACCTTC.

This chain uses TRBV5-1 with TRBJ2-3; 7 bases are a match to TRBD1. With 4 bases clipped from V and 5 bases from J, the junction kept 7 bases outside the gene matches. The CDR3 loop spans 14 amino acids. Germline loops: CDR1 SGHRS, CDR2 YFSETQ. This CDR3 is CASSPDRMVDTQYF. The CDR3 nucleotides read TGCGCCAGCAGCCCGGACAGGATGGTAGATACGCAGTATTTT. The full variable domain, rest sourced from reference TRBV5-1 and TRBJ2-3, is KAGVTQTPRYLIKTRGQQVTLSCSPISGHRSVSWYQQTPGQGLQFLFEYFSETQRNKGNFPGRFSGRQFSNSRSEMNVSTLELGDSALYLCASSPDRMVDTQYFGPGTRLTVL.

In its sample, this clonotype was seen a few times. The chain joins TRBV13 to TRBJ2-7; TRBD2 is a possible D gene (6 bases). Trimming shortened V by 1 base and J by 6 bases, and 16 bases separated the two germline ends. There are 15 residues in the CDR3. Germline CDR1 PRHDT, CDR2 FYEKMQ (reference sequence). CDR3 in amino acids: CASSLAGLGGPEQYF. CDR3 in DNA: TGTGCCAGCAGCTTAGCAGGTCTGGGGGGTCCCGAGCAGTACTTC.

This chain links TRBV20-1 with TRBJ2-7; D is uncertain. This CDR3 contains 11 residues. Trimming removed 2 bases from V and 3 bases from J, with 5 bases in between. The germline V gene encodes CDR1 DFQATT and CDR2 SNEGSKA (reference sequence). The CDR3 sequence is CSARSHYEQYF. CDR3 sequence (DNA): TGCAGTGCTAGATCGCACTACGAGCAGTACTTC.

This clonotype was counted a single time. The rearrangement links TRBV5-1 to TRBJ1-6; 8 bases map to TRBD1. The CDR3 is 19 amino acids. Germline V lookup: CDR1 SGHRS, CDR2 YFSETQ. The V segment lost 4 bases and the J segment 0 bases; nucleotides outside the gene matches: 12. CDR3 coding DNA: TGCGCCAGCAGCCCTACTCTGGGACAGGAGAGCTCCTATAATTCACCCCTCCACTTT. As protein: CASSPTLGQESSYNSPLHF.

This clonotype occurred a few times. This chain uses TRBV27 with TRBJ2-2; 12 positions agree with TRBD1. The CDR3 has 16 amino acids. V was pared by 2 bases and J by 7 bases, with 5 bases of the junction left unmatched. Germline V gene lookup returns CDR1 MNHEY and CDR2 SMNVEV (reference sequence). CDR3 loop: CASSLRDRGPGGELFF. The CDR3, as DNA: TGTGCCAGCAGTTTAAGGGACAGGGGGCCGGGCGGGGAGCTGTTTTTT.

In its sample, this clonotype was seen many times. The genes are TRBV5-1 and TRBJ2-1; D is unresolved. The V gene's germline CDR1 is SGHRS and CDR2 YFSETQ. Trimming cost V 2 bases and J 2 bases, with 2 bases left between them. The CDR3 has 12 amino acids. CDR3 bases: TGCGCCAGCAGCTTTCCCTACAATGAGCAGTTCTTC. This translates into CASSFPYNEQFF.

The rearrangement uses TRBV12-3 or TRBV12-4 and TRBJ2-7, with no clear D. The CDR3 has 11 amino acids. Trimming cost V 7 bases and J 7 bases, with 11 bases left between them. The CDR3 DNA sequence: TGTGCCAGCAAACAAATAGGGGAGCAGTACTTC. It specifies CASKQIGEQYF.

This clonotype showed up many times. The chain joins TRBV12-3 or TRBV12-4 to TRBJ2-2, with a weak D call TRBD2 (6 bases). The CDR3 is 17 amino acids. Trimming took off 3 bases at V and 2 bases at J, with 16 bases between the two ends. CDR3 nucleotide sequence: TGTGCCAGCAGTTTCCAACCGGGACTCCGCAACACCGGGGAGCTGTTTTTT. This translates into CASSFQPGLRNTGELFF.

Only a few counts were recorded for this clonotype. The rearrangement joins TRBV12-3 or TRBV12-4 to TRBJ1-2; possibly TRBD1 for D (6 bases). This CDR3 is built from 13 residues. V lost 6 bases to trimming and J lost 5 bases, with 13 bases between them. Written as DNA, the CDR3 is TGTGCCAGCAGGCGACAGGAGGCGTATGGCTACACCTTC. Residues: CASRRQEAYGYTF.

The genes are TRBV12-3 or TRBV12-4 and TRBJ1-2; 9 bases align to TRBD1. This CDR3 has 15 amino acids. V was clipped by 3 bases and J by 5 bases; unmatched bases: 7. This chain's CDR3 is CASSFGLQGAYGYTF. For the CDR3, the DNA is TGTGCCAGCAGTTTCGGTCTACAGGGGGCATATGGCTACACCTTC.

This sequence joins TRBV12-3 or TRBV12-4 and TRBJ2-7, with D tentatively TRBD1 (6 bases). The CDR3 sequence is 12 residues long. With 6 bases removed from V and 6 bases from J, the gap between germline ends came to 12 bases. For the CDR3, the DNA is TGTGCCAGCAGGGGGGCGGGTCGCGAGCAGTACTTC. Its translation: CASRGAGREQYF.

This clonotype was observed a handful of times. V is TRBV7-6 and J is TRBJ2-7; 9 bases fit TRBD1. CDR1 is SGHVS and CDR2 is FNYEAQ in the germline V gene. The CDR3 covers 11 residues. V shed 1 base and J 13 bases; nucleotides not matched to a gene: 2. CDR3 sequence (DNA): TGTGCCAGCAGCTTAGGGGACAGGGCCTACTTC. Translated: CASSLGDRAYF.

This clonotype was picked up a small number of times. Here the CDR3 reads CATSRSGYQETQYF. CDR3 nucleotides: TGTGCCACCAGCAGAAGCGGTTACCAAGAGACCCAGTACTTC. V and J are TRBV15 and TRBJ2-5, with a possible D match to TRBD2 (5 bases). This CDR3 is 14 amino acids long. Trimming took 2 bases from V and 0 from J, leaving 7 bases between them. The germline CDR1 and CDR2 sequences are LNHNV and YYDKDF (reference sequence). The full variable domain, its missing parts supplied by reference TRBV15 and TRBJ2-5, is DAMVIQNPRYQVTQFGKPVTLSCSQTLNHNVMYWYQQKSSQAPKLLFHYYDKDFNNEADTPDNFQSRRPNTSFCFLDIRSPGLGDTAMYLCATSRSGYQETQYFGPGTRLLVL.

In this sample, this clonotype turned up a few times. The chain joins TRBV4-2 to TRBJ1-1, with D possibly TRBD1 on 6 matching bases. The germline V gene has CDR1 LGHNA and CDR2 YNFKEQ. The CDR3 spans 17 residues. The V end was cut by 0 bases, the J end by 7 bases, with 21 bases between. The CDR3 loop is CASSQDGTNRARGEAFF. The CDR3 nucleotides are TGTGCCAGCAGCCAAGATGGAACGAACAGGGCAAGGGGTGAAGCTTTCTTT.

V usage is TRBV5-6 and J usage is TRBJ1-1, with 9 bases identical to TRBD1. The V segment lost 3 bases and the J segment 0 bases; nucleotides outside the gene matches: 3. Germline loops: CDR1 SGHDT, CDR2 YYEEEE. CDR3 length: 15 residues. The CDR3 DNA reads as TGTGCCAGCAGCTCCGACAGGGGGATGAACACTGAAGCTTTCTTT. Translating it yields CASSSDRGMNTEAFF.

This clonotype was seen only once. The genes are TRBV25-1 and TRBJ1-1; tentatively, D is TRBD1 (5 bases). The CDR3 spans 15 residues. The V end lost 2 bases, the J end lost 5 bases, and 15 bases lay between the germline ends. Germline assignment: CDR1 MGHDK and CDR2 SYGVNS. As DNA, the CDR3 is TGTGCCAGCAGTGAAGACAGCCCAGGGAGGACTGAAGCTTTCTTT. It specifies CASSEDSPGRTEAFF.

The V gene is TRBV3-1, the J gene TRBJ1-1, with a tentative D call TRBD1 (6 bases). V was cut by 0 bases and J by 7 bases, with 15 bases left in between. Germline-derived CDR1 and CDR2 are LGHDT and YNNKEL (reference sequence). CDR3 size: 15 residues. The chain's CDR3 is CASSQDWGLRDEAFF. The CDR3 nucleotides are TGTGCCAGCAGCCAAGATTGGGGGCTTCGGGATGAAGCTTTCTTT. The whole variable domain, filled in from reference TRBV3-1 and TRBJ1-1, reads DTAVSQTPKYLVTQMGNDKSIKCEQNLGHDTMYWYKQDSKKFLKIMFSYNNKELIINETVPNRFSPKSPDKAHLNLHINSLELGDSAVYFCASSQDWGLRDEAFFGQGTRLTVV.

In this sample, this clonotype turned up a few times. The V gene is TRBV5-1, the J gene TRBJ2-3, with 11 bases identical to TRBD2. The V and J ends lost 1 base and 2 bases, in that order; junction bases with no gene match: 6. The length of the CDR3 is 17 residues. Germline-derived CDR1 and CDR2 are SGHRS and YFSETQ. The CDR3 sequence is CASSLSLAGGHTDTQYF. CDR3 DNA sequence: TGCGCCAGCAGCTTGAGTCTAGCGGGAGGCCACACAGATACGCAGTATTTT.

The gene calls are TRBV5-1 and TRBJ2-1; 12 bases fit TRBD2. The CDR3 totals 18 residues. V trimming: 2 bases; J trimming: 4 bases; junction bases outside the gene matches: 10. Germline V gives CDR1 SGHRS, CDR2 YFSETQ. Written as DNA, the CDR3 is TGCGCCAGCAGCTTTCCCCTAGCGGGAGGGCCGGGGTACAATGAGCAGTTCTTC. This codes for CASSFPLAGGPGYNEQFF.

The chain combines TRBV6-2 or TRBV6-3 with TRBJ2-1; a weak D match, TRBD2 (5 bases). Per germline, CDR1 MNHEY and CDR2 SVGEGT. This CDR3 has 17 residues. V was shortened by 0 bases and J by 4 bases, with 16 bases between the two germline ends. The CDR3, as DNA: TGTGCCAGCAGTTACTCGATTGGTGGGAGCAGGTACAATGAGCAGTTCTTC. Amino acid sequence: CASSYSIGGSRYNEQFF.

The chain joins TRBV20-1 to TRBJ1-4, with D unclear. V lost 4 bases, J lost 8 bases, and 11 bases lay in between. The CDR3 consists of 12 residues. Germline V gene lookup returns CDR1 DFQATT and CDR2 SNEGSKA (reference sequence). DNA of the CDR3: TGCAGTGCTATTAAGATGAGGGAAAAACTGTTTTTT. Its protein is CSAIKMREKLFF.

There are a few counts of this clonotype. The CDR3 DNA sequence: TGTGCCAGCAGCGAACACGATAGGAGCTACGAGCAGTACTTC. Amino acid sequence: CASSEHDRSYEQYF. V gene TRBV9 combines with J gene TRBJ2-7; D unresolved. V gave up 3 bases and J gave up 3 bases, with 13 bases separating them. The germline gives CDR1 SGDLS, CDR2 YYNGEE. This CDR3 has 14 residues.

This clonotype was seen only a few times. The chain links TRBV7-9 to TRBJ2-1; TRBD2 matches 12 bases. Germline assignment: CDR1 SEHNR and CDR2 FQNEAQ (reference sequence). J gave up 10 bases and V 0 bases, and 10 bases lay outside the gene matches. This CDR3 has 17 amino acids. Here the CDR3 reads CASSLALGLAGGSEQFF. In DNA form, the CDR3 reads TGTGCCAGCAGCTTAGCTTTGGGGCTAGCGGGAGGGTCGGAGCAGTTCTTC.

The chain recombines TRBV9 with TRBJ2-2; 7 bases map to TRBD2. Germline V gene sequence: CDR1 SGDLS, CDR2 YYNGEE. The V segment lost 0 bases and the J segment 5 bases; nucleotides outside the gene matches: 19. The CDR3 is 20 amino acids. The DNA of the CDR3 is TGTGCCAGCAGCGTAGCACTAGCGCGCCTCCCAACGGGCCGGACCGGGGAGCTGTTTTTT. Translating gives CASSVALARLPTGRTGELFF.